One and the same sample provided the 14 T cell receptor beta chains below, sequenced in a study of breast tumors, draining lymph nodes, adjacent tissues. TCRdb re-derived calls from the multiplex PCR reads in MiXCR, one entry per CDR3 protein. The repertoire consists of around 170,000 distinct CDR3 sequences, with approximately 30% occurring once and the leading ten covering around 4.5%. Axillary draining lymph nodes of breast cancer patients supplied the node samples. What was sequenced was axillary lymph node tissue. The receptor set was obtained from a female donor with breast cancer. Some clones in this sample may be carry-over from other donors' samples.

Many counts were recorded for this clonotype. V and J are TRBV19 and TRBJ1-5; D unresolved. In germline, CDR1 is LNHDA, CDR2 SQIVND (reference sequence). The ends were cut back, 1 base at V and 3 bases at J, with 13 bases in the middle. The CDR3 spans 16 residues. The CDR3 loop is CASSIGAPGHNQPQHF. CDR3 coding DNA: TGTGCCAGTAGTATAGGGGCCCCCGGCCACAATCAGCCCCAGCATTTT.

The chain employs TRBV19 and TRBJ1-1; D gene ambiguous. The CDR3 consists of 14 residues. V lost 2 bases to trimming and J lost 5 bases, with 12 bases between them. The germline V gene encodes CDR1 LNHDA and CDR2 SQIVND (reference sequence). CDR3 coding DNA: TGTGCCAGTAGTATAAGAGGTTCGGATACTGAAGCTTTCTTT. Translating gives CASSIRGSDTEAFF.

The V call is TRBV5-4, the J call TRBJ2-3, with TRBD1 matching 7 bases. The CDR3 consists of 14 residues. Germline CDR1 SGHNT, CDR2 YYREEE (reference sequence). Unmatched junction bases numbered 8, after V lost 4 bases and J lost 6 bases. The CDR3 nucleotides read TGTGCCAGCAGCCCCGGTAAGGGGGCCGATACGCAGTATTTT. This encodes CASSPGKGADTQYF.

There are many counts of this clonotype. This chain joins TRBV19 and TRBJ2-7; the match to TRBD1 covers 8 bases. Germline-derived CDR1 and CDR2 are LNHDA and SQIVND (reference sequence). Trimming removed 6 bases from V and 3 bases from J; junction bases left unmatched: 4. The CDR3 is 13 residues long. The CDR3 spells CASSGQGGYEQYF. CDR3 sequence (DNA): TGTGCCAGTAGCGGACAGGGAGGCTACGAGCAGTACTTC.

There are many counts of this clonotype. For the CDR3, the DNA is TGCGCCAGCAGCTTAAGGACACCTACAACTAATGAAAAACTGTTTTTT. Translation: CASSLRTPTTNEKLFF. The rearrangement uses TRBV5-1 and TRBJ1-4; possible D gene TRBD1, 5 bases. Trimming stripped 2 bases from V and 0 bases from J, with 11 bases between. The CDR3 has 16 amino acids. Germline assignment: CDR1 SGHRS and CDR2 YFSETQ.

CDR3 coding DNA: TGTGCCAGCAGCGTAGGCGTCCTCAATGAGCAGTTCTTC. Translating it yields CASSVGVLNEQFF. This sequence joins TRBV9 and TRBJ2-1; no reliable D call. CDR1 SGDLS and CDR2 YYNGEE come from the germline V gene. The CDR3 loop spans 13 amino acids. The germline V and J ends were trimmed by 0 bases and 6 bases, with 7 bases remaining between them.

This clonotype was detected many times. The chain combines TRBV7-3 with TRBJ2-5, with TRBD2 matching 10 bases. V dropped 4 bases and J dropped 7; count of bases not matched to a gene: 3. The germline V gene has CDR1 SGHTA and CDR2 FQGTGA. The CDR3 sequence is 13 residues long. CDR3 sequence reads: CASSSAGGGTQYF. CDR3 nucleotides: TGTGCCAGCAGCTCAGCGGGGGGGGGGACCCAGTACTTC.

The rearrangement joins TRBV6-1 to TRBJ2-5; 13 bases line up with TRBD2. This CDR3 contains 17 residues. V lost 8 bases and J lost 6; bases outside the gene matches: 15. CDR1 and CDR2 (germline): MNHNS, SASEGT. As DNA, the CDR3 is TGTGCCAGCGGCTCTCTCCGGACTAGCGGGAGTGCCAAGACCCAGTACTTC. Protein: CASGSLRTSGSAKTQYF.

CDR3 nucleotides: TGTGCCAGCAGTTTTGGGGTACAGGGCTGGGAGACCCAGTACTTC. Translated, it gives CASSFGVQGWETQYF. The rearrangement joins TRBV28 to TRBJ2-5; a weak D match, TRBD1 (6 bases). Germline CDR1 MDHEN, CDR2 SYDVKM. CDR3 length: 15 residues. V lost 3 bases and J 5 bases, leaving 16 bases between the germline ends.

The chain joins TRBV11-1 to TRBJ2-1; D is perhaps TRBD1 (6 bases). V was trimmed by 4 bases and J by 9 bases, leaving 13 bases between them. The CDR3 length is 13 residues. Looked up from germline, CDR1 is SGHAT and CDR2 is FQDESV (reference sequence). This CDR3 is CASSSNRDTEQFF. The CDR3 DNA follows: TGTGCCAGCAGCTCCAACAGGGACACTGAGCAGTTCTTC.

This clonotype was found a few times. The V gene is TRBV6-6, the J gene TRBJ2-7; D is perhaps TRBD2 (6 bases). V lost 8 bases, J lost 2 bases, and 10 bases lay in between. Per germline, CDR1 MNHNY and CDR2 SVGAGI (reference sequence). The CDR3 length is 12 residues. Here the CDR3 reads CASAGSTYEQYF. The CDR3 DNA is TGTGCCAGCGCGGGGTCCACCTACGAGCAGTACTTC.

The V and J genes are TRBV12-3 or TRBV12-4 and TRBJ1-6; no definite D call. There are 14 residues in the CDR3. Trimming stripped 6 bases from V and 3 bases from J, with 9 bases between. The CDR3, as DNA: TGTGCCAGCAGGCCACGTTACTATAATTCACCCCTCCACTTT. Translating it yields CASRPRYYNSPLHF.

V usage is TRBV12-3 or TRBV12-4 and J usage is TRBJ1-1; 8 bases agree with TRBD1. This CDR3 has 13 amino acids. V shed 5 bases, J shed 10 bases, and the junction held 9 bases outside the gene matches. CDR3 bases: TGTGCCAGCAGTACACTAAGACAGGGGAGAGCTTTCTTT. Translating it yields CASSTLRQGRAFF.

The sample holds many counts of this clonotype. This chain links TRBV7-9 with TRBJ2-1; no reliable D call. Between the trimmed V and J ends, which lost 0 bases and 4 bases, there was a span of 7 bases. Germline V gives CDR1 SEHNR, CDR2 FQNEAQ (reference sequence). There are 14 residues in the CDR3. Here the CDR3 reads CASSLAGYYNEQFF. CDR3 coding DNA: TGTGCCAGCAGCTTAGCAGGGTATTACAATGAGCAGTTCTTC. Using reference TRBV7-9 and TRBJ2-1 for the parts outside the CDR3, the full variable domain is DTGVSQNPRHKITKRGQNVTFRCDPISEHNRLYWYRQTLGQGPEFLTYFQNEAQLEKSRLLSDRFSAERPKGSFSTLEIQRTEQGDSAMYLCASSLAGYYNEQFFGPGTRLTVL.